The count of the clone carrying this T cell receptor (beta chain) is one. Participants were aged roughly 18 to 89 years, lived in 24 US areas, and enrolled virtually. The CDR3 is made up of 14 amino acids. V gave up 6 bases and J gave up 1 base, with 15 bases separating them. Germline loops: CDR1 SQVTM, CDR2 ANQGSEA. As handled by the study authors: Amplified reference gene primers provided the basis for estimating nucleated cell counts. Profiling relied on immunoSEQ multiplex PCR, and the TCRdb table lists in-frame clones only, not all of them. The DNA was the basis for D and trimming; V, J and clone size are from that table. The table shows roughly 350,000 clones, with 92% occurring only once. The sample comes from a study of blood T cell repertoires in COVID-19. Study-wide context: COVID-19 samples, acute and convalescent, were from the United States, Italy and Spain.

V and J are TRBV29-1 and TRBJ2-5; D possibly corresponds to TRBD2 (6 bases). The sequencing input was PBMCs or T cells enriched from blood (not recorded which). The TCR originated in a woman aged 30 to 39 who had recovered from COVID-19. CDR3 amino acids: CSVSNRLVQETQYF. The CDR3, as DNA: TGCAGCGTGAGCAATAGACTAGTCCAAGAGACCCAGTACTTC.